The 10 T cell receptor beta chains below all came from one sample that was sequenced in a study of cytomegalovirus exposure and HLA in healthy donors. Use of 60 Vbeta and 13 Jbeta primers characterized the PCR. TCRdb's table, derived via immunoSEQ multiplex PCR, lists solely in-frame clones and lacks some. The data show about 50,000 clones, roughly 76% seen once. The sample consisted of PBMCs. The receptors were gathered from a woman aged 40 to 50 in good health and CMV-seropositive.

The gene calls are TRBV5-1 and TRBJ2-5, with 7 positions matching TRBD1. The V gene end was trimmed by 5 bases and the J gene end by 5 bases; junction bases not matched to a gene: 6. The CDR3 runs 13 residues. CDR1 SGHRS and CDR2 YFSETQ come from the germline V gene. In DNA form, the CDR3 reads TGCGCCAGCAGGTTGACAGGGAAGGAGACCCAGTACTTC. This gives the protein CASRLTGKETQYF.

This clone was recorded a few times. This chain's CDR3 is CASSDSKRGSKLNTEAFF. The CDR3 coding sequence is TGTGCCAGCAGTGACTCGAAAAGGGGATCCAAATTAAACACTGAAGCTTTCTTT. V usage is TRBV6-4 and J usage is TRBJ1-1; a weak D match, TRBD1 (5 bases). The CDR3 spans 18 residues. The germline V gene encodes CDR1 MRHNA and CDR2 SNTAGT. Trimming took 0 bases from V and 2 from J, leaving 19 bases between them.

V is TRBV29-1 and J is TRBJ2-2; 9 bases fit TRBD1. V gave up 4 bases and J gave up 5 bases; unmatched junction bases: 5. Germline loops: CDR1 SQVTM, CDR2 ANQGSEA. CDR3 size: 14 residues. CDR3 DNA sequence: TGCAGCGTTGTGGACAGGGGTATTACCGGGGAGCTGTTTTTT. Protein product: CSVVDRGITGELFF.

The V gene is TRBV7-3, the J gene TRBJ2-7; 8 nucleotides match TRBD2. The junction had 9 bases not matched to a gene; V was cut back by 5 bases and J by 3 bases. CDR1 and CDR2 (germline): SGHTA, FQGTGA. This CDR3 has 15 amino acids. CDR3 nucleotide sequence: TGTGCCAGCAGCACACGGGGGGGCACCGGCTACGAGCAGTACTTC. This gives the protein CASSTRGGTGYEQYF.

This clone was seen a few times. The V and J genes are TRBV6-4 and TRBJ2-7; D call uncertain. Germline CDR1 and CDR2: MRHNA and SNTAGT. V gave up 4 bases and J gave up 6 bases, with 7 bases separating them. The CDR3 loop spans 11 amino acids. The CDR3 DNA is TGTGCCAGCAGTGCCTCTAGCGAGCAGTACTTC. This codes for CASSASSEQYF.

This clone was seen a few times. CDR3 loop: CASSLYTGENTEAFF. The CDR3 DNA sequence: TGTGCCAGCTCACTATACACAGGGGAGAACACTGAAGCTTTCTTT. The rearrangement joins TRBV18 to TRBJ1-1; 7 nucleotides align to TRBD1. Germline CDR1 is KGHSH and CDR2 is LQKENI. With V trimmed by 4 bases and J by 1 base, 6 bases remained unmatched. The CDR3 has 15 residues.

This chain joins TRBV15 and TRBJ1-1, with D hard to call. The CDR3 is made up of 15 amino acids. The V and J ends lost 3 bases and 1 base respectively, with 12 bases between them. Germline V CDR1 and CDR2: LNHNV, YYDKDF (reference sequence). The CDR3 bases are TGTGCCACCAGCAGGGGCGAGGGAGGGAACACTGAAGCTTTCTTT. Its translation is CATSRGEGGNTEAFF.

V gene TRBV6-6 combines with J gene TRBJ1-1; no reliable D call. V lost 2 bases to trimming and J lost 1 base, with 5 bases between them. Germline V CDR1 and CDR2: MNHNY, SVGAGI (reference sequence). The CDR3 contains 13 residues. DNA for the CDR3: TGTGCCAGCAGTTACCAGAAGAACACTGAAGCTTTCTTT. Encoded protein: CASSYQKNTEAFF.

The chain recombines TRBV10-1 with TRBJ1-1; a possible D gene is TRBD1 (5 bases). Trimming stripped 8 bases from V and 1 base from J, with 17 bases between. This CDR3 has 15 amino acids. From germline, CDR1 is WNHNN and CDR2 SYGVQD (reference sequence). The CDR3 sequence: CASPRWGDENTEAFF. In DNA, the CDR3 is TGCGCCAGCCCTCGTTGGGGGGACGAGAACACTGAAGCTTTCTTT.

The gene calls are TRBV4-3 and TRBJ2-5; 7 bases align to TRBD2. The CDR3 covers 13 residues. The J segment lost 1 base and the V segment lost 4 bases, leaving 0 bases of the junction unmatched. Germline V gives CDR1 LGHNA, CDR2 YSLEER. The CDR3 reads CASSRTSQETQYF. In nucleotides, the CDR3 is TGCGCCAGCAGCCGGACTAGCCAAGAGACCCAGTACTTC.